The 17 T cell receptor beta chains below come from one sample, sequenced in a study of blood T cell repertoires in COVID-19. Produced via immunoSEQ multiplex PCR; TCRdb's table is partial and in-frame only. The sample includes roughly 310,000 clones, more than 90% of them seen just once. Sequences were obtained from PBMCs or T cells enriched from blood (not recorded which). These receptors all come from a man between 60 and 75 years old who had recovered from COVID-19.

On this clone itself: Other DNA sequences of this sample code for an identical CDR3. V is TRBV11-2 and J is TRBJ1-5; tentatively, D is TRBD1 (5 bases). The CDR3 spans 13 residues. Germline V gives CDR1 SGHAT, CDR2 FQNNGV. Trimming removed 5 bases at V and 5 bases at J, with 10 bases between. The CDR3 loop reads CASSLTGDQPQHF. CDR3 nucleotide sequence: TGTGCCAGCAGCCTAACAGGAGATCAGCCCCAGCATTTT.

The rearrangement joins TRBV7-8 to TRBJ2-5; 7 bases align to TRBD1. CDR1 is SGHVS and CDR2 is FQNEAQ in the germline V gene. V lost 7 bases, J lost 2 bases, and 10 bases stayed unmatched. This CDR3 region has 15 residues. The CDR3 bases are TGTGCCAGCACCCTCGACAGGGCTCGGCAAGAGACCCAGTACTTC. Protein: CASTLDRARQETQYF.

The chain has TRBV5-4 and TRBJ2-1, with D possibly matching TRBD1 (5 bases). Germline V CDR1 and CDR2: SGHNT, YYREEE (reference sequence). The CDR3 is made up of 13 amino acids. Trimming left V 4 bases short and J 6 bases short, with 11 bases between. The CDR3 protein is CASSITQVNEQFF. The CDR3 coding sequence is TGTGCCAGCAGCATAACACAGGTCAATGAGCAGTTCTTC.

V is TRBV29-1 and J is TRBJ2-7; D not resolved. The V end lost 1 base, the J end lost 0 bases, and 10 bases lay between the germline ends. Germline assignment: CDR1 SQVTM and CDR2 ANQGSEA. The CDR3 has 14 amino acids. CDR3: CSVEARGHSYEQYF. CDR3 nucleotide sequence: TGCAGCGTTGAAGCCCGTGGCCACTCCTACGAGCAGTACTTC.

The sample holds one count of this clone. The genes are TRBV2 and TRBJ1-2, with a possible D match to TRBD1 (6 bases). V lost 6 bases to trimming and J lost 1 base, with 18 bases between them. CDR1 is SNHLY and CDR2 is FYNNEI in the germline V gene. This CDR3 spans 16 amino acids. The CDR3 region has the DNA TGTGCCAGCAGGACCGGACGGACAGAAATTAACTATGGCTACACCTTC. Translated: CASRTGRTEINYGYTF.

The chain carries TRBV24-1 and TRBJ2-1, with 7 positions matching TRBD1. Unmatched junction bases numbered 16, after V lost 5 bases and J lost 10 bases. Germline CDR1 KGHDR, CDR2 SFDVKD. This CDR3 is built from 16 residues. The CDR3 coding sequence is TGTGCCACCAGTGCCCTACCGGGACAGAGACCAGGAGAGCAGTTCTTC. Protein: CATSALPGQRPGEQFF.

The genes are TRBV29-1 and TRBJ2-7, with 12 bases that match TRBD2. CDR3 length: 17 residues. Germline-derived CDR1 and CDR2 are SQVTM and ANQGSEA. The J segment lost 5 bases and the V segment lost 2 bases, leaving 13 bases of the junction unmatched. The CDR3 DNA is TGCAGCGTTGAATCAAGACTAGCGGGAGTTCGAGGTAACGAGCAGTACTTC. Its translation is CSVESRLAGVRGNEQYF.

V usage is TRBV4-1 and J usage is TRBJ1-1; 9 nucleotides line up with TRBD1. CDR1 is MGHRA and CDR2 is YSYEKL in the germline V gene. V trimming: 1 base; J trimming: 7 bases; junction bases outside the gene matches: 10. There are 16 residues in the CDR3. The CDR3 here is CASSQAGTGKDVEAFF. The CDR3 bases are TGCGCCAGCAGCCAAGCCGGGACAGGGAAGGATGTTGAAGCTTTCTTT.

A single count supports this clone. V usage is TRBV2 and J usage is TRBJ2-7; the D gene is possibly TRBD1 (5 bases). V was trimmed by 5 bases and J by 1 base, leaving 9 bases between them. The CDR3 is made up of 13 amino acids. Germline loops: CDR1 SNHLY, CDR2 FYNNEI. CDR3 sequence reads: CASSTGLSYEQYF. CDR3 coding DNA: TGTGCCAGCAGTACAGGCTTGTCCTACGAGCAGTACTTC.

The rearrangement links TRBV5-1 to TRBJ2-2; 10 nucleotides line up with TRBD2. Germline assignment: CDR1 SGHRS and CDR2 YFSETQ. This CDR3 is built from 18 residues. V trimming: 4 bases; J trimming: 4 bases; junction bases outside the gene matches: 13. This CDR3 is CASSHTSPSGSSTGELFF. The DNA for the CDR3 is TGCGCCAGCAGCCACACCTCTCCTAGCGGGAGCAGCACCGGGGAGCTGTTTTTT.

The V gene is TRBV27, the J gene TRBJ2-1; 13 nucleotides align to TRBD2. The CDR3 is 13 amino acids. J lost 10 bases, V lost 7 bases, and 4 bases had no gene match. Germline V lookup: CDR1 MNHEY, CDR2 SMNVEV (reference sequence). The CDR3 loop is CASKLAGGKEQFF. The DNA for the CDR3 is TGTGCCAGCAAACTAGCGGGAGGGAAAGAGCAGTTCTTC.

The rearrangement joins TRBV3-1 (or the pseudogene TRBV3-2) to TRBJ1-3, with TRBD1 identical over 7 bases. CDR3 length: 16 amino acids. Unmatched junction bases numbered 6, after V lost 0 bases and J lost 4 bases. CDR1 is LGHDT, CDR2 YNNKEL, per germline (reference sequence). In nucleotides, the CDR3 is TGTGCCAGCAGCCAAGATAGGAGGGGGCCAGGAAACACCATATATTTT. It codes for CASSQDRRGPGNTIYF.

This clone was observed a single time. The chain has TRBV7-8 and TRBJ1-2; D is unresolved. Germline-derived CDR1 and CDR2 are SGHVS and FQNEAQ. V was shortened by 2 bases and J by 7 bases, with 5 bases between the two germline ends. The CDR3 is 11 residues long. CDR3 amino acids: CASSLLGGYTF. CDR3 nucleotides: TGTGCCAGCAGCTTACTCGGTGGCTACACCTTC.

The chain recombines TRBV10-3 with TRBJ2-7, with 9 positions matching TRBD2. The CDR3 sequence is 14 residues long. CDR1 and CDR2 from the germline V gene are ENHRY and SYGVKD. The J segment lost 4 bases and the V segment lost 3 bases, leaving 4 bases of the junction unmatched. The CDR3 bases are TGTGCCATCAGTGACGGCCTAGCGGGATACGAGCAGTACTTC. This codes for CAISDGLAGYEQYF.

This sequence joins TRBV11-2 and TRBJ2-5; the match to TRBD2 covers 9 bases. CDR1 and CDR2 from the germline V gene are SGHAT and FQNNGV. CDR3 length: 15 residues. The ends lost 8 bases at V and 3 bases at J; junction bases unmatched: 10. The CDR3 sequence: CASLGGGLAEETQYF. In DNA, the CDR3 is TGTGCCAGCTTAGGTGGGGGACTAGCTGAAGAGACCCAGTACTTC.

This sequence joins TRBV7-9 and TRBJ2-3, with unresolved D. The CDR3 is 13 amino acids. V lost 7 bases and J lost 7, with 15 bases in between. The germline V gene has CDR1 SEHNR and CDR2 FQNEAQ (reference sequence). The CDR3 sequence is CASNPHPQNTQYF. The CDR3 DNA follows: TGTGCCAGCAACCCCCATCCCCAGAATACGCAGTATTTT.

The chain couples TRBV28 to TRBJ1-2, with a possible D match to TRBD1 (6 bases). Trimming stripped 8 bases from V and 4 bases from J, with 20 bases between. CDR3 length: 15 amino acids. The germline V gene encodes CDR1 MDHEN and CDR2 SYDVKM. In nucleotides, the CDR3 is TGTGCCAGCGGACTGGGGGGGCGCACCCCCTATGGCTACACCTTC. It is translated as CASGLGGRTPYGYTF.